Presented here are 17 T cell receptor beta chains from one specimen sequenced in a study of T cell repertoires in cytomegalovirus infection. These receptors' antigens are unknown. Each CDR3 protein is one row after TCRdb ran MiXCR on the reads. The top ten clones hold just under 45% of a sample with hundreds of thousands of distinct CDR3 sequences, approximately 46% of them seen once. Source: cultured PBMCs, taken from culture after CMV antigen stimulation. Source of these receptors: a human donor in good health (CMV status not recorded). Some clones in this sample may be carry-over from other donors' samples.

The chain links TRBV5-1 to TRBJ2-3, with 10 bases aligning to TRBD1. The trim removed 4 bases at V and 0 bases at J, leaving 8 bases unmatched. The CDR3 has 17 amino acids. Germline V gives CDR1 SGHRS, CDR2 YFSETQ. CDR3 sequence reads: CASSRTGGEASTDTQYF. The CDR3 bases are TGCGCCAGCAGCCGGACAGGGGGAGAGGCCAGCACAGATACGCAGTATTTT. The full variable domain, in which reference TRBV5-1 and TRBJ2-3 provide the parts outside the CDR3, is KAGVTQTPRYLIKTRGQQVTLSCSPISGHRSVSWYQQTPGQGLQFLFEYFSETQRNKGNFPGRFSGRQFSNSRSEMNVSTLELGDSALYLCASSRTGGEASTDTQYFGPGTRLTVL.

The chain links TRBV19 to TRBJ1-1, with D possibly being TRBD1 (6 bases). CDR1 is LNHDA and CDR2 is SQIVND in the germline V gene (reference sequence). This CDR3 comprises 15 residues. Trimming left V 4 bases short and J 3 bases short, with 15 bases between. The CDR3 region is CASSTTGWGYTEAFF. CDR3 nucleotide sequence: TGTGCCAGTAGTACAACAGGGTGGGGGTACACTGAAGCTTTCTTT.

This clonotype was detected a few times. In nucleotides, the CDR3 is TGTGCCAGCAGCTTAGGTCCAGGGAGAGAAGCTTTCTTT. Residues: CASSLGPGREAFF. J is TRBJ1-1 and V is TRBV7-9; D perhaps matches TRBD1 (5 bases). CDR1 SEHNR and CDR2 FQNEAQ come from the germline V gene (reference sequence). The CDR3 totals 13 residues. The V and J ends lost 1 base and 8 bases respectively, with 11 bases between them.

The chain uses TRBV12-3 or TRBV12-4 and TRBJ1-6, with 7 bases identical to TRBD1. This CDR3 comprises 12 residues. V was pared by 1 base and J by 16 bases, with 4 bases of the junction left unmatched. The CDR3 is CASSLEGARLHF. The CDR3 coding sequence is TGTGCCAGCAGTTTAGAGGGGGCACGACTCCACTTT.

The chain is built from TRBV12-3 or TRBV12-4 and TRBJ2-3; 11 bases agree with TRBD2. CDR3 length: 17 amino acids. V dropped 5 bases and J dropped 6; count of bases not matched to a gene: 13. The CDR3 DNA sequence: TGTGCCAGCAGTCGATCCCCGGGACTAGCGGTCCGGGATACGCAGTATTTT. Translated, it gives CASSRSPGLAVRDTQYF.

This clonotype was recorded a few times. The rearrangement links TRBV7-8 to TRBJ1-2; a weak D match, TRBD1 (6 bases). The CDR3 is made up of 18 amino acids. Trimming shortened V by 3 bases and J by 13 bases, and 33 bases separated the two germline ends. Per germline, CDR1 SGHVS and CDR2 FQNEAQ. The CDR3, as DNA: TGTGCCAGCAGCTTGAGGGTTCGGGGACATTCGGGAACCGTTAGTAGCACCTTC. Translation gives CASSLRVRGHSGTVSSTF.

This sequence joins TRBV12-3 or TRBV12-4 and TRBJ2-5; 9 nucleotides align to TRBD1. CDR3 length: 14 residues. J was trimmed by 3 bases and V by 4 bases; bases with no gene match: 3. The CDR3 is CASSSGQGKETQYF. CDR3 in DNA: TGTGCCAGCAGTTCGGGACAGGGAAAAGAGACCCAGTACTTC.

The rearrangement links TRBV7-9 to TRBJ2-1; tentative D call: TRBD1 (6 bases). The CDR3 is 14 residues long. The V and J ends lost 6 bases and 7 bases respectively, with 16 bases between them. Germline values: CDR1 SEHNR, CDR2 FQNEAQ (reference sequence). The CDR3 reads CASSRGIVLNEQFF. CDR3 coding DNA: TGTGCCAGCAGTAGGGGGATTGTTTTGAATGAGCAGTTCTTC.

The count of this clonotype is one. This sequence joins TRBV6-2 or TRBV6-3 and TRBJ2-7; D may be TRBD1 (6 bases). CDR1 and CDR2 (germline): MNHEY, SVGEGT. The CDR3 runs 12 residues. Trimming shortened V by 6 bases and J by 3 bases, and 9 bases separated the two germline ends. The CDR3 is CASSNRVYEQYF. The CDR3 coding sequence is TGTGCCAGCAGCAACAGGGTCTACGAGCAGTACTTC.

This chain links TRBV4-1 with TRBJ2-1, with D possibly matching TRBD2 (7 bases). V was trimmed by 1 base and J by 10 bases, leaving 23 bases between them. The germline gives CDR1 MGHRA, CDR2 YSYEKL. CDR3 length equals 17 residues. In nucleotides, the CDR3 is TGCGCCAGCAGCCAAGGCATCGGGGGGCGGAGGGGGGCCGAGCAGTTCTTC. Translation: CASSQGIGGRRGAEQFF.

In DNA form, the CDR3 reads TGCAGTGCTAGAGAAATTAGCACTAGGGCCCTGGGGAACTATGGCTACACCTTC. It codes for CSAREISTRALGNYGYTF. The chain is built from TRBV20-1 and TRBJ1-2; D unclear. The germline gives CDR1 DFQATT, CDR2 SNEGSKA (reference sequence). V was trimmed by 0 bases and J by 2 bases, leaving 22 bases between them. The CDR3 is made up of 18 amino acids.

This chain joins TRBV7-9 and TRBJ2-1; TRBD2 might be the D (6 bases). V gave up 3 bases and J gave up 0 bases, with 12 bases separating them. Per germline, CDR1 SEHNR and CDR2 FQNEAQ (reference sequence). The CDR3 is made up of 16 amino acids. The CDR3 sequence: CASSFTSTHSYNEQFF. CDR3 DNA sequence: TGTGCCAGCAGCTTCACTAGCACTCACTCCTACAATGAGCAGTTCTTC.

V usage is TRBV7-2 and J usage is TRBJ2-7; 7 bases agree with TRBD1. The ends lost 2 bases at V and 4 bases at J; junction bases unmatched: 8. The CDR3 loop spans 15 amino acids. The germline V gene encodes CDR1 SGHTA and CDR2 FQGNSA. This chain's CDR3 is CASSLMVGGGYEQYF. CDR3 DNA: TGTGCCAGCAGCTTAATGGTAGGGGGCGGGTACGAGCAGTACTTC.

CDR3 region: CASSPLGQGANGYTF. The CDR3 nucleotides are TGTGCCAGCAGTCCTCTTGGACAGGGGGCCAATGGCTACACCTTC. The chain carries TRBV12-3 or TRBV12-4 and TRBJ1-2; 11 bases fit TRBD1. J lost 6 bases, V lost 5 bases, and 8 bases had no gene match. CDR3 length: 15 amino acids.

The chain is built from TRBV7-3 and TRBJ2-2; D is uncertain. V dropped 5 bases and J dropped 6 bases, with 10 bases sitting between them. The CDR3 consists of 13 residues. CDR1 and CDR2 (germline): SGHTA, FQGTGA. The CDR3: CASSPRPSGELFF. CDR3 nucleotides: TGTGCCAGCAGCCCCCGTCCGTCCGGGGAGCTGTTTTTT.

This clonotype was recorded a few times. V gene TRBV20-1 combines with J gene TRBJ1-6, with 9 positions matching TRBD1. This CDR3 comprises 13 residues. Trimming took 6 bases from V and 12 from J; bases not matched to a gene: 9. Per the germline V gene, CDR1 is DFQATT and CDR2 is SNEGSKA (reference sequence). CDR3 nucleotides: TGCAGTGCACGCGGGACAGGGTTTGGACCCCTCCACTTT. Translation: CSARGTGFGPLHF.

The V call is TRBV11-2, the J call TRBJ2-5; 8 nucleotides line up with TRBD2. This CDR3 contains 18 residues. Germline V gene sequence: CDR1 SGHAT, CDR2 FQNNGV. Trimming cost V 5 bases and J 4 bases; bases outside gene matches: 18. The CDR3 DNA reads TGTGCCAGCAGCCCGGGGACTAGGGGGAGGGCCCTCGGAGAGACCCAGTACTTC. Its translation is CASSPGTRGRALGETQYF.